This T cell receptor beta chain was captured by sequencing in a study of T-cell memory formation after mild COVID-19. This clonotype showed up just once. V lost 3 bases, J lost 8 bases, and 14 bases lay in between. This CDR3 has 13 amino acids. The V gene's germline CDR1 is SGDLS and CDR2 YYNGEE. TCRdb reprocessed the 5' RACE reads via MiXCR and lists one record per CDR3 protein. The sample includes a few hundred thousand distinct CDR3 sequences, 15% to 20% of them seen just once. This TCR was sampled from a man younger than 35 who had mild COVID-19 (a few samples of this study predate the infection). Cell type and time point are not known. Sequenced material: PBMCs or a T cell subset sorted from them (not recorded which). The chain employs TRBV9 and TRBJ1-2; TRBD1 is a possible D gene (5 bases). The CDR3 sequence is CASSARPREGYTF. CDR3 bases: TGTGCCAGCAGCGCCCGCCCCAGGGAAGGCTACACCTTC.